This passage covers 22 T cell receptor beta chains from one sample sequenced in a study of OX40 agonist ivuxolimab in advanced cancers. This table comes from immunoSEQ multiplex PCR, and its TCRdb copy is limited to in-frame clones, with some not included. Of around 84,000 clones listed, about 92% are singletons. The source material was CD4+ or CD8+ T cells sorted from blood, sampled in a trial of the OX40 agonist ivuxolimab. The receptors were gathered from an adult with an advanced solid tumor such as melanoma, head and neck, liver or kidney cancer.

The CDR3 is CASSQDWDRGYWNQPQHF. DNA for the CDR3: TGCGCCAGCAGCCAAGATTGGGACAGGGGGTATTGGAATCAGCCCCAGCATTTT. The rearrangement joins TRBV4-1 to TRBJ1-5; 11 nucleotides match TRBD1. CDR1 MGHRA and CDR2 YSYEKL come from the germline V gene. Trimming removed 0 bases from V and 4 bases from J; junction bases left unmatched: 8. The CDR3 covers 18 residues.

This clone was recorded a few times. The rearrangement uses TRBV4-3 and TRBJ1-1; D is ambiguous. This CDR3 is built from 12 residues. In germline, CDR1 is LGHNA, CDR2 YSLEER. Trimming stripped 3 bases from V and 5 bases from J, with 7 bases between. CDR3 sequence (DNA): TGCGCCAGCAGCCACCGAGGGACTGAAGCTTTCTTT. This encodes CASSHRGTEAFF.

This chain uses TRBV7-3 with TRBJ2-7; tentatively, D is TRBD1 (5 bases). With 5 bases removed from V and 1 base from J, the gap between germline ends came to 18 bases. CDR3 length: 16 residues. CDR1 is SGHTA and CDR2 is FQGTGA in the germline V gene. CDR3 region: CASSPQDSLTSYEQYF. CDR3 coding DNA: TGTGCCAGCAGCCCCCAAGACAGCTTAACTTCCTACGAGCAGTACTTC.

This clone came up a few times. This chain uses TRBV25-1 with TRBJ1-4; D is ambiguous. There are 14 residues in the CDR3. V was clipped by 0 bases and J by 6 bases, with 8 bases between them. Germline CDR1 and CDR2: MGHDK and SYGVNS. The CDR3 DNA reads as TGTGCCAGCAGTGAATATAGCAGCTATGAAAAACTGTTTTTT. Its translation is CASSEYSSYEKLFF. Using reference TRBV25-1 and TRBJ1-4 for the parts outside the CDR3, the full variable domain is EADIYQTPRYLVIGTGKKITLECSQTMGHDKMYWYQQDPGMELHLIHYSYGVNSTEKGDLSSESTVSRIRTEHFPLTLESARPSHTSQYLCASSEYSSYEKLFFGSGTQLSVL.

This chain uses TRBV4-3 with TRBJ1-5; D not certain. The CDR3 covers 14 residues. Germline V gene sequence: CDR1 LGHNA, CDR2 YSLEER. Trimming removed 0 bases at V and 4 bases at J, with 7 bases between. CDR3 sequence (DNA): TGCGCCAGCAGCCAAGATATAGGGAATCAGCCCCAGCATTTT. It is translated as CASSQDIGNQPQHF.

This chain uses TRBV7-9 with TRBJ1-2; maybe TRBD1 (6 bases). The V and J ends lost 6 bases and 2 bases respectively, with 13 bases between them. There are 14 residues in the CDR3. In germline, CDR1 is SEHNR, CDR2 FQNEAQ (reference sequence). The CDR3 spells CASRVQGLNYGYTF. In DNA, the CDR3 is TGTGCCAGCAGGGTTCAGGGGCTGAACTATGGCTACACCTTC.

This rearrangement joins TRBV29-1 to TRBJ1-2; weak D call: TRBD1 (5 bases). Germline CDR1 reads SQVTM; CDR2 reads ANQGSEA. The V and J ends lost 6 bases and 7 bases respectively, with 15 bases between them. The CDR3 is 12 amino acids. CDR3 amino acids: CSVTITGAGYTF. The CDR3 region has the DNA TGCAGCGTGACCATAACCGGGGCTGGCTACACCTTC.

The CDR3 reads CASRLMGVTEAFF. The CDR3 nucleotides read TGTGCCAGTAGGCTCATGGGGGTTACTGAAGCTTTCTTT. The chain links TRBV19 to TRBJ1-1, with D maybe TRBD1 (5 bases). This CDR3 has 13 residues. Per germline, CDR1 LNHDA and CDR2 SQIVND (reference sequence). V lost 6 bases, J lost 5 bases, and 13 bases lay in between.

The gene calls are TRBV18 and TRBJ1-4; the match to TRBD1 covers 8 bases. Germline loops: CDR1 KGHSH, CDR2 LQKENI. CDR3 length: 14 amino acids. With 3 bases clipped from V and 5 bases from J, the junction kept 2 bases outside the gene matches. CDR3 in DNA: TGTGCCAGCTCACCTCGACAGGGGAATGAAAAACTGTTTTTT. Its protein is CASSPRQGNEKLFF.

The chain combines TRBV28 with TRBJ2-7; possible D gene TRBD2, 6 bases. Trimming took off 4 bases at V and 3 bases at J, with 16 bases between the two ends. Germline values: CDR1 MDHEN, CDR2 SYDVKM. This CDR3 is 15 amino acids long. The chain's CDR3 is CASSSIQGGYYEQYF. The CDR3, as DNA: TGTGCCAGCAGTTCCATCCAGGGAGGATACTACGAGCAGTACTTC. Full variable domain (missing parts from reference TRBV28 and TRBJ2-7): DVKVTQSSRYLVKRTGEKVFLECVQDMDHENMFWYRQDPGLGLRLIYFSYDVKMKEKGDIPEGYSVSREKKERFSLILESASTNQTSMYLCASSSIQGGYYEQYFGPGTRLTVT.

The chain couples TRBV6-1 to TRBJ1-2, with TRBD1 as a possible D gene (6 bases). This CDR3 spans 14 amino acids. Trimming removed 6 bases from V and 0 bases from J, with 11 bases in between. The germline gives CDR1 MNHNS, CDR2 SASEGT. CDR3: CASSETGANYGYTF. The CDR3 nucleotides are TGTGCCAGCAGCGAGACAGGAGCTAACTATGGCTACACCTTC.

Only a few counts were recorded for this clone. This rearrangement joins TRBV15 to TRBJ2-1; TRBD2 matches 13 bases. The junction had 3 bases not matched to a gene; V was cut back by 1 base and J by 9 bases. CDR3 length: 15 residues. Germline V gene sequence: CDR1 LNHNV, CDR2 YYDKDF (reference sequence). The CDR3 DNA is TGTGCCACCAGCAGAGGACTAGCGGGAGGCAGTGAGCAGTTCTTC. It yields the protein CATSRGLAGGSEQFF.

V usage is TRBV7-9 and J usage is TRBJ2-3, with D uncertain. The CDR3 consists of 14 residues. Germline assignment: CDR1 SEHNR and CDR2 FQNEAQ (reference sequence). Trimming took 7 bases from V and 5 from J, leaving 16 bases between them. CDR3 sequence: CASKLYLIGDTQYF. Written as DNA, the CDR3 is TGTGCCAGCAAACTATACTTGATTGGAGATACGCAGTATTTT.

This sequence joins TRBV6-4 and TRBJ1-1, with D perhaps TRBD1 (6 bases). CDR3 length: 13 amino acids. Germline V gene data show CDR1 as MRHNA and CDR2 as SNTAGT. V was cut by 4 bases and J by 2 bases, with 8 bases left in between. In DNA form, the CDR3 reads TGTGCCAGCAGTGCAGGGGTTAACACTGAAGCTTTCTTT. This codes for CASSAGVNTEAFF.

The chain has TRBV30 and TRBJ1-2, with TRBD1 as a possible D gene (6 bases). The germline CDR1 and CDR2 sequences are GTSNPN and SVGIG (reference sequence). The CDR3 is 11 amino acids. Trimming stripped 4 bases from V and 8 bases from J, with 11 bases between. CDR3 sequence: CAWNREVGYTF. In nucleotides, the CDR3 is TGTGCCTGGAACAGGGAGGTCGGCTACACCTTC. The full variable domain, completed using reference TRBV30 and TRBJ1-2, is SQTIHQWPATLVQPVGSPLSLECTVEGTSNPNLYWYRQAAGRGLQLLFYSVGIGQISSEVPQNLSASRPQDRQFILSSKKLLLSDSGFYLCAWNREVGYTFGSGTRLTVV.

This chain joins TRBV29-1 and TRBJ2-1; D ambiguous. Trimming stripped 3 bases from V and 7 bases from J, with 7 bases between. This CDR3 spans 11 amino acids. Germline values: CDR1 SQVTM, CDR2 ANQGSEA. The CDR3 DNA reads as TGCAGCGTTGAGGCCGGGAATGAGCAGTTCTTC. It yields the protein CSVEAGNEQFF.

Only one count was recorded for this clone. This chain uses TRBV11-2 with TRBJ2-1; D might be TRBD1 (5 bases). V was cut by 1 base and J by 4 bases, with 11 bases left in between. The length of the CDR3 is 15 residues. CDR1 and CDR2 (germline): SGHAT, FQNNGV. The DNA of the CDR3 is TGTGCCAGCAGCTTAGGAACAGGCCCGTACAATGAGCAGTTCTTC. This sequence encodes CASSLGTGPYNEQFF.

The V call is TRBV29-1, the J call TRBJ2-1; D uncertain. Germline V gene lookup returns CDR1 SQVTM and CDR2 ANQGSEA. CDR3 size: 12 residues. V lost 3 bases and J lost 6, with 9 bases in between. This chain's CDR3 is CSVDGVSNEQFF. DNA for the CDR3: TGCAGCGTTGATGGGGTAAGCAATGAGCAGTTCTTC.

The chain recombines TRBV30 with TRBJ1-6, with TRBD1 matching 9 bases. CDR1 and CDR2 (germline): GTSNPN, SVGIG (reference sequence). V was pared by 0 bases and J by 7 bases, with 10 bases of the junction left unmatched. The CDR3 runs 17 residues. CDR3 amino acids: CAWSVPLGGTGNSPLHF. The CDR3 coding sequence is TGTGCCTGGAGTGTACCTCTAGGGGGGACAGGGAATTCACCCCTCCACTTT.

The CDR3 protein is CASSQDTTSVWETQYF. CDR3 bases: TGTGCCAGCAGCCAAGATACTACGAGCGTCTGGGAGACCCAGTACTTC. J is TRBJ2-5 and V is TRBV4-2; D is uncertain. The V and J ends lost 0 bases and 5 bases respectively, with 16 bases between them. The CDR3 covers 16 residues. The germline V gene encodes CDR1 LGHNA and CDR2 YNFKEQ.

This chain uses TRBV30 with TRBJ2-7; tentative D call: TRBD1 (6 bases). The germline V and J ends were trimmed by 3 bases and 2 bases, with 8 bases remaining between them. The CDR3 length is 12 residues. The germline gives CDR1 GTSNPN, CDR2 SVGIG (reference sequence). This CDR3 is CAWRDRPYEQYF. CDR3 DNA sequence: TGTGCCTGGAGGGACAGACCCTACGAGCAGTACTTC.

The chain combines TRBV28 with TRBJ1-5; 7 positions match TRBD1. Germline V lookup: CDR1 MDHEN, CDR2 SYDVKM. Trimming removed 5 bases from V and 6 bases from J; junction bases left unmatched: 10. CDR3 length: 15 amino acids. Here the CDR3 DNA reads TGTGCCAGCAGTCCACAGCTTACAGGGGTTCAGCCCCAGCATTTT. This sequence encodes CASSPQLTGVQPQHF.